These 9 T cell receptor beta chains were sequenced from one sample in a study of vaccination effects on CD4 cells after COVID-19. No antigens are known for them. Method: immunoSEQ multiplex PCR; TCRdb's copy keeps in-frame clones and lacks some. Of tens of thousands of clones listed, 60% to 80% are singletons. Sequencing in the ViraFEST assay came after antigen-specific CD4+ T cells had been expanded with viral peptide pools, which were used to stimulate PBMC. Isolation of CD4+ T cells took place after 10 days of culture. Nobody among the vaccine recipients had prior SARS-CoV-2 infection (nucleocapsid antibodies were negative). Sequences were derived from CD4+ T cells from PBMCs cultured with HCoV-OC43 spike peptides, sampled before COVID-19 vaccination. The subset here: HCoV-OC43 spike overlapping peptide pool stimulation. The receptors were sampled from a human donor who received a COVID-19 vaccine.

V usage is TRBV12-3 or TRBV12-4 and J usage is TRBJ1-4; D is perhaps TRBD1 (5 bases). V was cut by 6 bases and J by 5 bases, with 10 bases left in between. The CDR3 is 13 residues long. CDR3 in amino acids: CASSPNRNEKLFF. CDR3 sequence (DNA): TGTGCCAGCAGCCCAAACAGGAATGAAAAACTGTTTTTT.

This clone has just a few counts. The chain employs TRBV10-2 and TRBJ1-3; D is ambiguous. Trimming shortened V by 6 bases and J by 4 bases, and 10 bases separated the two germline ends. Per germline, CDR1 WSHSY and CDR2 SAAADI. The CDR3 contains 13 residues. In nucleotides, the CDR3 is TGCGCCAGCAGGAAGGGATCCGGAAACACCATATATTTT. Protein product: CASRKGSGNTIYF.

This chain connects TRBV6-5 to TRBJ2-5, with 7 bases fitting TRBD1. Germline V lookup: CDR1 MNHEY, CDR2 SVGAGI. The CDR3 runs to 15 residues. The V and J ends lost 6 bases and 5 bases, in that order; junction bases with no gene match: 12. This CDR3 is CASSPPPTGTETQYF. In nucleotides, the CDR3 is TGTGCCAGCAGCCCACCACCGACAGGGACGGAGACCCAGTACTTC.

The rearrangement uses TRBV21-1 and TRBJ2-7. TRBV21-1 is a listed pseudogene. The CDR3 loop spans 16 amino acids. The CDR3 loop is CASRYLLYGSPQKQYV. In DNA form, the CDR3 reads TGTGCCAGCAGGTACCTTTTGTATGGGTCACCTCAAAAGCAGTACGTC.

The genes are TRBV27 and TRBJ1-5, with D maybe TRBD1 (6 bases). Germline CDR1 reads MNHEY; CDR2 reads SMNVEV (reference sequence). V shed 5 bases and J shed 7 bases, with 12 bases lying between them. The CDR3 length is 13 residues. In DNA, the CDR3 is TGTGCCAGCAGTCGGGGGGCGCGGCAGCCCCAGCATTTT. This codes for CASSRGARQPQHF.

The chain links TRBV9 to TRBJ2-3; 10 bases match TRBD2. Germline V gives CDR1 SGDLS, CDR2 YYNGEE. The V gene end was trimmed by 0 bases and the J gene end by 5 bases; junction bases not matched to a gene: 6. This CDR3 comprises 16 residues. The CDR3 spells CASSVDASGGEDTQYF. The CDR3 nucleotides read TGTGCCAGCAGCGTAGATGCTAGCGGGGGCGAAGATACGCAGTATTTT. The full variable domain, completed using reference TRBV9 and TRBJ2-3, is DSGVTQTPKHLITATGQRVTLRCSPRSGDLSVYWYQQSLDQGLQFLIQYYNGEERAKGNILERFSAQQFPDLHSELNLSSLELGDSALYFCASSVDASGGEDTQYFGPGTRLTVL.

The rearrangement joins TRBV2 to TRBJ2-7; tentatively, D is TRBD1 (6 bases). The germline V gene has CDR1 SNHLY and CDR2 FYNNEI. The CDR3 has 14 residues. With 1 base removed from V and 6 bases from J, the gap between germline ends came to 13 bases. CDR3 sequence (DNA): TGTGCCAGCAGTGAAGTCAGGGGACCCCGCGAGCAGTACGTC. Translated: CASSEVRGPREQYV.

The chain couples TRBV5-1 to TRBJ2-5; 8 bases are a match to TRBD2. Per germline, CDR1 SGHRS and CDR2 YFSETQ. Losses at the gene ends were 4 bases for V and 4 bases for J; bases not matched to a gene: 3. The CDR3 is 13 amino acids. Here the CDR3 reads CASSASGGETQYF. CDR3 bases: TGCGCCAGCAGCGCCAGCGGGGGAGAGACCCAGTACTTC.

The chain is built from TRBV10-2 and TRBJ2-1; 10 bases align to TRBD2. The CDR3 loop spans 13 amino acids. The V and J ends lost 5 bases and 8 bases, in that order; junction bases with no gene match: 3. Germline loops: CDR1 WSHSY, CDR2 SAAADI. CDR3 amino acids: CASSRLAGDEQFF. CDR3 nucleotides: TGCGCCAGCAGTAGGCTAGCGGGGGATGAGCAGTTCTTC.